Sequencing of this T cell receptor beta chain was carried out in a study of regulatory T cells in long-lasting Graves disease. In building TCR beta libraries, iRepertoire HTBI primers were used together with Arm-PCR of CDR3 regions. TCRdb reanalysed the multiplex PCR reads using MiXCR and keeps one entry per CDR3 protein. The repertoire holds about 560,000 distinct CDR3 sequences, with roughly 16% as singletons. Looked up from germline, CDR1 is SGHRS and CDR2 is YFSETQ. CDR3 length: 14 residues. V lost 2 bases, J lost 7 bases, and 15 bases lay in between. Noted time point: newly diagnosed GD, antithyroid drugs for less than 3 months. The TCR library was made from RNA that had been extracted from PBMCs in TRIzol. An endocrinology unit in Xi'an, China, supplied the patients. From each patient, roughly 9 milliliters of peripheral blood was drawn and collected into an EDTA anticoagulant tube. The sample was also linked to a second study, of T cells in Graves' hyperthyroidism and ophthalmopathy. Per that paper: The HTBI primer set served for first-round RT-PCR of the TCR CDR3.

Sequenced here: peripheral blood mononuclear cells (PBMCs), sampled at new diagnosis, from a patient treated with antithyroid drugs. V and J are TRBV5-1 and TRBJ1-2; no reliable D call. The receptor's source is a man aged 18-30 years with Graves disease. CDR3 coding DNA: TGCGCCAGCAGCTTCAACGGCGGAACTATTGGCTACACCTTC. Encoded protein: CASSFNGGTIGYTF.